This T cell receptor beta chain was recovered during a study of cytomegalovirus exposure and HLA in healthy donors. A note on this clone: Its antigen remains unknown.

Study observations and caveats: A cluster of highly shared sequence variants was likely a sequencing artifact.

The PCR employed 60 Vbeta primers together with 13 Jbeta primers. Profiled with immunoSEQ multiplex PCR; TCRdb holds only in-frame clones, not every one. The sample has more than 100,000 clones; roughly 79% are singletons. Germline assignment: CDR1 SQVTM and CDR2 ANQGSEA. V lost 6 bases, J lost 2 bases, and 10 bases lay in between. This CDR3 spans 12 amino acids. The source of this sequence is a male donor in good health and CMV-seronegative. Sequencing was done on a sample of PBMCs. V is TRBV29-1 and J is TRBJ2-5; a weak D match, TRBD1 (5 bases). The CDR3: CSVRKGQETQYF. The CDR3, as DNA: TGCAGCGTCAGAAAGGGGCAAGAGACCCAGTACTTC.